Below are 30 T cell receptor beta chains sequenced from a single sample in a study of blood T cells in healthy people across ages. Primers used in a second PCR of roughly 6 to 12 cycles were a sample-barcoded 5' primer and a J-beta primer mix. TCRdb fed the 5' RACE reads into MiXCR, producing one record per CDR3 protein. The repertoire holds 650,000 or so distinct CDR3 sequences, 45% to 60% seen once, with around an eighth in the top ten. The sequencing input was blood. These receptors were taken from a woman aged 80 or over in good health.

The J gene is TRBJ2-4, the V gene TRBV7-2, with a weak D call TRBD2 (5 bases). This CDR3 region has 15 residues. Germline loops: CDR1 SGHTA, CDR2 FQGNSA. V was clipped by 5 bases and J by 6 bases, with 17 bases between them. For the CDR3, the DNA is TGTGCCAGCAGCGCCTGGACTGCTGGCGGAAACATTCAGTACTTC. Protein: CASSAWTAGGNIQYF.

The chain couples TRBV20-1 to TRBJ2-1, with TRBD2 as a possible D gene (5 bases). This CDR3 is built from 15 residues. Trimming cost V 3 bases and J 0 bases, with 12 bases left between them. Germline V CDR1 and CDR2: DFQATT, SNEGSKA (reference sequence). CDR3 DNA: TGCAGTGCTAGGTTTCCAGGAGGCTCCTACAATGAGCAGTTCTTC. Residues: CSARFPGGSYNEQFF.

The rearrangement joins TRBV14 to TRBJ2-5, with D uncertain. V lost 4 bases to trimming and J lost 0 bases, with 12 bases between them. Germline V lookup: CDR1 SGHDN, CDR2 FVKESK. The length of the CDR3 is 15 residues. CDR3 DNA sequence: TGTGCCAGCAGCCCTCCGGGTTGGTACCAAGAGACCCAGTACTTC. This gives the protein CASSPPGWYQETQYF.

This clonotype was counted many times. The chain combines TRBV5-1 with TRBJ1-2; 9 bases fit TRBD1. The CDR3 is 16 amino acids. In germline, CDR1 is SGHRS, CDR2 YFSETQ. V was clipped by 1 base and J by 4 bases; unmatched bases: 8. CDR3 coding DNA: TGCGCCAGCAGCTTGTTGGTGGGACAGGGCGGCTATGGCTACACCTTC. Translated, it gives CASSLLVGQGGYGYTF.

With respect to this clonotype: Just one base apart from a much larger clone, this may be a read error. The chain links TRBV20-1 to TRBJ2-4, with 13 bases that match TRBD2. The germline gives CDR1 DFQATT, CDR2 SNEGSKA (reference sequence). The CDR3 covers 17 residues. J was trimmed by 13 bases and V by 5 bases; bases with no gene match: 20. The CDR3 DNA reads as TGCAGTGCTGGAGGGACTAGCGGGACCGAATGGGGGAGGGAGCAGTACTTC. It translates to CSAGGTSGTEWGREQYF.

This clonotype was counted ten times or more. It may be a read error: a sequence one base away is much more abundant. The genes are TRBV6-6 and TRBJ2-1; tentative D call: TRBD2 (6 bases). The CDR3 consists of 14 residues. V was cut by 7 bases and J by 7 bases, with 17 bases left in between. Germline V gives CDR1 MNHNY, CDR2 SVGAGI (reference sequence). CDR3 protein: CASTAGTRGNEQFF. Here the CDR3 DNA reads TGTGCCAGCACCGCGGGCACACGGGGGAATGAGCAGTTCTTC.

This clonotype was counted a single time. The CDR3 spells CASSSPGQRYNEQFF. The CDR3, as DNA: TGTGCCAGCAGCTCACCCGGACAGCGCTACAATGAGCAGTTCTTC. The J gene is TRBJ2-1, the V gene TRBV7-9, with TRBD1 as a possible D gene (6 bases). This CDR3 contains 15 residues. Germline loops: CDR1 SEHNR, CDR2 FQNEAQ (reference sequence). Trimming took 4 bases from V and 3 from J, leaving 13 bases between them.

This clonotype was counted at least ten times. The chain uses TRBV5-1 and TRBJ1-2; 8 positions agree with TRBD1. V lost 3 bases, J lost 5 bases, and 6 bases stayed unmatched. Germline lookup yields CDR1 SGHRS and CDR2 YFSETQ. CDR3 length equals 14 residues. The CDR3 sequence is CASSWTGPPYGYTF. CDR3 bases: TGCGCCAGCAGCTGGACAGGGCCCCCTTATGGCTACACCTTC.

On this clonotype: It may be a read error: a sequence one base away is much more abundant. The rearrangement joins TRBV4-2 to TRBJ2-7, with 7 bases lining up with TRBD2. V lost 0 bases, J lost 7 bases, and 9 bases stayed unmatched. Germline V CDR1 and CDR2: LGHNA, YNFKEQ. This CDR3 is 15 amino acids long. The CDR3 nucleotides read TGTGCCAGCAGCCAAGATCAAGCGGGGCTCAATGAGCAGTACTTC. It encodes CASSQDQAGLNEQYF.

V gene TRBV12-3 or TRBV12-4 combines with J gene TRBJ2-3; D is unresolved. Trimming pared 7 bases from V and 2 bases from J, leaving 16 bases between. The CDR3 runs 15 residues. The CDR3 nucleotides are TGTGCCAGCAAAAAGCAGCGCCGTTACACAGATACGCAGTATTTT. This gives the protein CASKKQRRYTDTQYF.

The chain carries TRBV4-3 and TRBJ2-5; no clear D gene. The DNA end is a closer match to TRBJ2-7, so the J assignment may be wrong. Germline V gene sequence: CDR1 LGHNA, CDR2 YSLEER. The CDR3 loop spans 13 amino acids. CDR3 protein: CASSQDWLSEQYF. CDR3 sequence (DNA): TGCGCCAGCAGCCAAGATTGGCTAAGCGAGCAGTACTTC.

A word on this clonotype: Possible read error: a much larger clone is one base away. V gene TRBV6-1 combines with J gene TRBJ2-7; the D is unclear. The end of the DNA fits TRBJ2-5 better, so the J call may be wrong. Germline V lookup: CDR1 MNHNS, CDR2 SASEGT. The CDR3 extends over 12 amino acids. CDR3 amino acids: CASRLDVGTQYF. The CDR3 DNA is TGTGCCAGCAGGCTAGATGTTGGGACCCAGTACTTC.

Notes on this clonotype: Being one base from a much bigger clone, this may be a read error. The V gene is TRBV6-5, the J gene TRBJ2-7; D is perhaps TRBD2 (6 bases). The germline V gene has CDR1 MNHEY and CDR2 SVGAGI. This CDR3 is 14 amino acids long. Trimming stripped 6 bases from V and 2 bases from J, with 14 bases between. The DNA of the CDR3 is TGTGCCAGCAGGCCCGGGACGGGAGCCTACGAGCAGTACTTC. Translation: CASRPGTGAYEQYF.

Concerning this clonotype: One end of the junction does not line up with germline, which may come from a read error. This rearrangement joins TRBV6-5 to TRBJ2-7; 7 positions match TRBD1. The tail of the sequence fits TRBJ2-4 better, so the J call may be wrong. The germline CDR1 and CDR2 sequences are MNHEY and SVGAGI. CDR3 length: 14 amino acids. The CDR3 loop is CAGRNRDSINIQYF. The CDR3 DNA sequence: TGTGCCGGCAGAAACCGGGACAGCATAAACATTCAGTACTTC.

In regard to this clonotype: One junction end disagrees with the germline gene, perhaps due to a read error. The chain employs TRBV20-1 and TRBJ2-1, with 9 bases lining up with TRBD2. The CDR3 is 16 residues long. Germline-derived CDR1 and CDR2 are DFQATT and SNEGSKA (reference sequence). The CDR3 region has the DNA TGCAGTGCTAGCGATAGCGGGGGCGCCACCTACAGTGAGCAGTTCTTC. Its protein is CSASDSGGATYSEQFF.

Points on this clonotype: Compared with germline, one end of the junction differs, possibly owing to a read error. This chain joins TRBV7-2 and TRBJ1-4, with 8 bases fitting TRBD1. This CDR3 is built from 14 residues. Germline assignment: CDR1 SGHTA and CDR2 FQGNSA. Written as DNA, the CDR3 is TGTGCCAGCAGCGTAGCAGGGGGCCTCGGAAAACTGTTTTTT. Its translation: CASSVAGGLGKLFF.

The chain is built from TRBV20-1 and TRBJ2-7, with TRBD1 matching 12 bases. V gave up 6 bases and J gave up 4 bases; unmatched junction bases: 7. Germline CDR1 is DFQATT and CDR2 is SNEGSKA (reference sequence). The CDR3 loop spans 14 amino acids. The CDR3 bases are TGCAGTGCCAGGGACAGGGGGCTGACGTACGAGCAGTACTTC. Its protein product is CSARDRGLTYEQYF.

In its sample, this clonotype was seen many times. The chain carries TRBV25-1 and TRBJ2-7; D is uncertain. From germline, CDR1 is MGHDK and CDR2 SYGVNS. The CDR3 length is 14 residues. The V end was cut by 1 base, the J end by 4 bases, with 11 bases between. The chain's CDR3 is CASSEWASSYEQYF. The DNA of the CDR3 is TGTGCCAGCAGTGAATGGGCCAGTTCATACGAGCAGTACTTC.

This clonotype was seen only once. One end of the junction does not line up with germline, which may come from a read error. The chain recombines TRBV20-1 with TRBJ2-1; perhaps TRBD2 as D (5 bases). Germline V gene data show CDR1 as DFQATT and CDR2 as SNEGSKA (reference sequence). The CDR3 sequence is 14 residues long. The chain's CDR3 is CSAHGVSSSNEQFF. CDR3 in DNA: TGCAGCGCCCACGGGGTCAGCTCCTCCAATGAGCAGTTCTTC.

This clonotype has only one observation. The chain employs TRBV28 and TRBJ1-2; D is unresolved. CDR3 length equals 12 residues. Germline-derived CDR1 and CDR2 are MDHEN and SYDVKM. Between the trimmed V and J ends, which lost 5 bases and 5 bases, there was a span of 9 bases. The chain's CDR3 is CASSTEAYGYTF. In DNA, the CDR3 is TGTGCCAGCAGTACCGAGGCGTATGGCTACACCTTC.

For this clonotype: This may arise from a read error, as a much more abundant clone is one base away. This sequence joins TRBV20-1 and TRBJ2-1, with TRBD2 matching 8 bases. Germline trimming cut 3 bases from V and 13 bases from J; bases unmatched to any gene: 8. In germline, CDR1 is DFQATT, CDR2 SNEGSKA (reference sequence). The CDR3 loop spans 12 amino acids. CDR3 amino acids: CSASGGVETQFF. The CDR3 region has the DNA TGCAGTGCTAGCGGGGGGGTAGAGACCCAGTTCTTC.

As to this clonotype: This clone may be a read error of a much larger clone one base away. The V call is TRBV10-3, the J call TRBJ2-4, with D perhaps being TRBD1 or TRBD2 (5 bases each). The CDR3 is 13 amino acids. The germline CDR1 and CDR2 sequences are ENHRY and SYGVKD. The CDR3: CALSEGRPNIQYF. The CDR3, as DNA: TGTGCCCTCAGTGAGGGACGGCCAAACATTCAGTACTTC.

The chain carries TRBV9 and TRBJ2-7; 9 bases agree with TRBD1. With 0 bases clipped from V and 5 bases from J, the junction kept 6 bases outside the gene matches. Germline V gene lookup returns CDR1 SGDLS and CDR2 YYNGEE. This CDR3 is built from 15 residues. For the CDR3, the DNA is TGTGCCAGCAGCGTAGAAGGACAGGGGTACCACGAGCAGTACTTC. This codes for CASSVEGQGYHEQYF. Using reference TRBV9 and TRBJ2-7 for the parts outside the CDR3, the full variable domain is DSGVTQTPKHLITATGQRVTLRCSPRSGDLSVYWYQQSLDQGLQFLIQYYNGEERAKGNILERFSAQQFPDLHSELNLSSLELGDSALYFCASSVEGQGYHEQYFGPGTRLTVT.

About this clonotype itself: This may come from a read error, since a much larger clone is one base off. V gene TRBV7-2 combines with J gene TRBJ2-7; no clear D. Trimming stripped 5 bases from V and 6 bases from J, with 14 bases between. Germline V CDR1 and CDR2: SGHTA, FQGNSA. This CDR3 is built from 13 residues. The CDR3 is CASSARLLGEQYF. For the CDR3, the DNA is TGTGCCAGCAGCGCTAGATTGCTAGGCGAGCAGTACTTC.

Remarks on this clonotype: This may stem from a read error, because a much larger clone lies one nucleotide away. The CDR3 DNA reads as TGTGCCGGCAGCAGTGGACTAGCGGGGGGGTCCCGCACAGATACGCAGTATTTT. Its protein product is CAGSSGLAGGSRTDTQYF. The chain joins TRBV5-8 to TRBJ2-3; TRBD2 agrees at 15 bases. Germline V gene data show CDR1 as SGHTS and CDR2 as YDEGEE. The CDR3 sequence is 18 residues long.

The rearrangement joins TRBV29-1 to TRBJ1-2; D is unresolved. Trimming removed 8 bases at V and 0 bases at J, with 10 bases between. The germline CDR1 and CDR2 sequences are SQVTM and ANQGSEA. This CDR3 comprises 12 residues. The CDR3 sequence is CSHGSANYGYTF. In nucleotides, the CDR3 is TGCAGCCATGGGTCCGCTAACTATGGCTACACCTTC. The variable domain in full, with the rest retrieved from reference TRBV29-1 and TRBJ1-2, is SAVISQKPSRDICQRGTSLTIQCQVDSQVTMMFWYRQQPGQSLTLIATANQGSEATYESGFVIDKFPISRPNLTFSTLTVSNMSPEDSSIYLCSHGSANYGYTFGSGTRLTVV.

The V call is TRBV7-9, the J call TRBJ1-2; D remains ambiguous. The CDR3 loop spans 16 amino acids. Germline V lookup: CDR1 SEHNR, CDR2 FQNEAQ (reference sequence). The V end was cut by 4 bases, the J end by 4 bases, with 19 bases between. The CDR3 DNA follows: TGTGCCAGCAGCTCCCTGGCCCCGGGTGCGACCTATGGCTACACCTTC. Its translation: CASSSLAPGATYGYTF.

On this clonotype: This could be a read error, since a much larger clone is one nucleotide away. The chain combines TRBV5-1 with TRBJ2-5, with D hard to call. V was clipped by 2 bases and J by 11 bases, with 19 bases between them. The CDR3 contains 14 residues. Per germline, CDR1 SGHRS and CDR2 YFSETQ. The CDR3: CASSFDSGLSEQYF. The CDR3 DNA is TGCGCCAGCAGCTTCGACTCCGGTCTCTCTGAGCAGTACTTC.

As regards this clonotype: Given a much more abundant clone one base away, this may be a read error. The chain couples TRBV3-1 to TRBJ2-1; D is undetermined. This CDR3 has 12 amino acids. Germline CDR1 reads LGHDT; CDR2 reads YNNKEL (reference sequence). The CDR3 here is CASIQRINEQFF. Here the CDR3 DNA reads TGTGCCAGCATCCAACGAATCAATGAGCAGTTCTTC.

The J gene is TRBJ2-7, the V gene TRBV6-2 or TRBV6-3, with a tentative D call TRBD2 (5 bases). The end of the DNA is better explained by TRBJ2-5, so the J call may be wrong. The CDR3 runs 13 residues. Germline lookup yields CDR1 MNHEY and CDR2 SVGEGT. The CDR3 is CASRGSAGETQYF. In DNA, the CDR3 is TGTGCCAGCAGGGGGTCGGCGGGAGAGACCCAGTACTTC.